The rows below give T cell receptor beta chains drawn from one sample of a study of blood T cell repertoires in COVID-19. Libraries were prepared by immunoSEQ multiplex PCR; TCRdb keeps only in-frame clonotypes and omits some of them. This table has approximately 190,000 clones, approximately 90% appearing once. Input material: peripheral blood. These TCRs come from a man older than 75 with acute or convalescent COVID-19. CDR3s include the opening cysteine and the closing phenylalanine or tryptophan. A D gene is named only where the DNA matches it firmly. The size of a clone is reported for some rows only, either as once, few or many, or as a class for expanded clones.

v_call d_call clone_size cdr3_aa
TRBV30 TRBD1 - CAGKIPGQVNYGYTF
TRBV6-2/TRBV6-3 - - CASSYSYTQYF
TRBV5-8 TRBD1 - CASSTGQGTDTQYF
TRBV5-1 - - CASSLSSGAQETQYF
TRBV24-1 - - CATSGARGLTVETQYF
TRBV3-1/TRBV3-2 - once CASSQVSWGDMAEAFF
TRBV6-4 - - CASSDWPNTEAFF
TRBV15 TRBD2 - CATREGSSYNEQFF
TRBV11-3 - - CASSLRWQRSSGANVLTF
TRBV18 TRBD2 - CASSLGLVDTGELFF
TRBV21-1 - - CASSKARTSGKYEQYF
TRBV27 TRBD1 - CASSLGTGYTEAFF
TRBV27 TRBD1 - CASSRGQGLNTEAFF
TRBV21-1 - - CASSNGTGVVNYGYTF
TRBV11-3 TRBD1 - CASSLRTGVTEAFF
TRBV4-3 - - CASSQEWAGQETQYF
TRBV6-1 - - CASSESGNYGYTF
TRBV27 - - CASRPGQSISGANVLTF
TRBV29-1 - - CSAAQDSNYGYTF
TRBV5-1 - - CASSLATGAEEKLFF
TRBV12-3/TRBV12-4 TRBD1 - CASSPTGEGGYTF
TRBV5-1 - - CASSSWTDRQETQYF
TRBV28 TRBD2 - CASGLAVRTEGETQYF
TRBV2 TRBD2 - CASSTSGSVYNEQFF
TRBV19 - - CASTRSHPTDTQYF
TRBV4-2 TRBD2 - CASSQGGTSGNNEQFF
TRBV24-1 - - CATSDLRREPNNEQFF
TRBV9 - - CASSVGRPGGETQYF
TRBV6-6 TRBD1 - CASSYTDRGGGGKLFF
TRBV2 TRBD1 - CASSEDRGRGPSTDTQYF
TRBV7-6 TRBD1 - CASSLSGTGTYNEQFF
TRBV9 TRBD1 - CASSSPGQGTPLHF
TRBV6-5 - - CASSYNGGAYQETQYF
TRBV6-5 TRBD1 - CASSPRTGGLGGYTF
TRBV7-3 - - CASSLQGRGNSPLHF
TRBV27 TRBD2 - CASSFGAGGMDEQFF
TRBV27 - - CASRLSGSNTGELFF
TRBV19 TRBD1 - CASSIIATGENGYTF
TRBV24-1 TRBD1 - CATSDSGGVQPQHF
TRBV6-4 - - CASSDRGSNNEQFF
TRBV3-1/TRBV3-2 - - CASSQDLAVSYEQYF
TRBV18 - - CASSPGLQPNQPQHF
TRBV30 - - CAWRDSGGGYTF
TRBV7-9 - - CASSLERGAADTQYF
TRBV5-1 - - CASSLAPTARNTIYF
TRBV11-3 TRBD2 - CASSPGLAGYNEQFF
TRBV11-2 - - CASSSPPTAYGYTF
TRBV7-9 - - CASSPREGYGYTF
TRBV19 TRBD2 once CASSIISIREGRPYEQYF
TRBV2 - few CASRPSGGLYTGELFF
TRBV5-1 - few CASSPTSGLSTDTQYF